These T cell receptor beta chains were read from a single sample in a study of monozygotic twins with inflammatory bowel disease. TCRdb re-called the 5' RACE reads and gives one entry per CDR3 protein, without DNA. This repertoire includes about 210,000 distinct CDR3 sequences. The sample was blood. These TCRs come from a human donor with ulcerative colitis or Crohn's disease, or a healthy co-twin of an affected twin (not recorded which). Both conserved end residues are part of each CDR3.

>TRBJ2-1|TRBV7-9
CASSLGSGGANEQFF
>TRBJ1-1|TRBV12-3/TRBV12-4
CASSKGQPAFF
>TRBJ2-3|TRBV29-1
CSVAKLAGVDTQYF
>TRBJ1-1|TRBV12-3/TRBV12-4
CASSSRDRVSTEAFF
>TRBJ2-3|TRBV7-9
CASSLASGRADTQYF
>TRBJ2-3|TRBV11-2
CASSPGQGSYTDTQYF
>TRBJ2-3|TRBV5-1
CASSLGTSDSKTMYF
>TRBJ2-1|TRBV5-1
CASSWNSYRESSSYNEQFF
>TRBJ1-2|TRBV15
CATSSRQGYNYGYTF
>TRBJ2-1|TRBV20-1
CSARVSTSGGYNEQFF
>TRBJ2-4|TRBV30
CAWSVVAGNIQYF
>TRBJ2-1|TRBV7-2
CASSLVGTSGYNEQFF
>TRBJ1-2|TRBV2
CASSANTYYGYTF
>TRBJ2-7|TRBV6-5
CASSYSVWADYEQYF
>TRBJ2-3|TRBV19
CASTSLAGASTDTQYF
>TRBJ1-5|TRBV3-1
CASSQLQGANQPQHF
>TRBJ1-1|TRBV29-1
CSVGGTGYTEAFF
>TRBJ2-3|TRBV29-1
CSVRDGADTQYF
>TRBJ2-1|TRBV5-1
CASSVAGTSGPFNEQFF
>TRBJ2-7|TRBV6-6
CASRGTSGPYEQYF
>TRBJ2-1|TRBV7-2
CASSPGQGGNEQFF
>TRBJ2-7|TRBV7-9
CASSLAVGQGAAYEQYF
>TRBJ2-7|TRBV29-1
CSVVSEELEQYF
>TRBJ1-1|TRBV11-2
CASGTVGTEAFF
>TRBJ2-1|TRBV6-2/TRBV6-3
CASSPTTSSIRDEQFF
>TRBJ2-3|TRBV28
CASTDRGPGTDTQYF
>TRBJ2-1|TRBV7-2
CASSLNQGGTYNEQFF
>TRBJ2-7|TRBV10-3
CAISGGGSYEQYF
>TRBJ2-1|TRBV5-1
CASSPGMTSSYNEQFF
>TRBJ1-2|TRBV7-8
CASSRTGVDYYGYTF
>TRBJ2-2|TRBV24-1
CATRGSANTGELFF
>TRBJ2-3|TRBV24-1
CATSLKTDLKHTQYF
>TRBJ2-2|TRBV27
CASSPRTTVNTGELFF
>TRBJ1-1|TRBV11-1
CASSLIRASEEAFF
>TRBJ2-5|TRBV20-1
CSAQLAGGGETQYF
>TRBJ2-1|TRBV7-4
CASSLSGTSGRGYNEQFF
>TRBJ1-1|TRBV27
CASSVLGEMGEAFF
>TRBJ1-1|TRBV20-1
CSANKDRQNTEAFF
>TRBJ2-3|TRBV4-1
CASSQDVLAGGPWGTDTQYF
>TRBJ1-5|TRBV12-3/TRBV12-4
CASSLGDPNQPQHF
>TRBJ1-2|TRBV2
CASSDGDSYTF
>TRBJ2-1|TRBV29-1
CSVAFGLAGEGEQFF
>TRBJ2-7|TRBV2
CASKPGLTVPYEQYF
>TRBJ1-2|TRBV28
CASSRGQGGYTF
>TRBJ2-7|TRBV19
CASSGTYDRGLAESSYEQYF
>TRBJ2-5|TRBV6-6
CASRGVQETQYF
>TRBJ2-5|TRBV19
CASSGLADGETQYF
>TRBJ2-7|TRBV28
CASTLRRENSYEQYF
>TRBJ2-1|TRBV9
CASSGGEGLAGDEQFF
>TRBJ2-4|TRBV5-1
CASSLSGGPNIQYF
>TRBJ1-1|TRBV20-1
CSARRNTEAFF
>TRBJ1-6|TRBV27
CASSGRAYNSPLHF
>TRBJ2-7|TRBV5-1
CASSLDGTPYEQYF
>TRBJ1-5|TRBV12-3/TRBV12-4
CASSPRAGNSNQPQHF